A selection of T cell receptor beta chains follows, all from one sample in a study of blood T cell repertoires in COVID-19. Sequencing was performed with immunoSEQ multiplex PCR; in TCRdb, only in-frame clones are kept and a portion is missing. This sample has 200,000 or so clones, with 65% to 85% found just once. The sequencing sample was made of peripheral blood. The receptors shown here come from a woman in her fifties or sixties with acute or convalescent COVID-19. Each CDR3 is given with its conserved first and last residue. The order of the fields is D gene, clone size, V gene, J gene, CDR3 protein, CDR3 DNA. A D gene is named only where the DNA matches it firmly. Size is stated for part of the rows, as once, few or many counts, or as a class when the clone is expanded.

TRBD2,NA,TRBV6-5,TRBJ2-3,CASSWTSGGPDTQYF,TGTGCCAGCAGTTGGACTAGCGGGGGGCCAGATACGCAGTATTTT
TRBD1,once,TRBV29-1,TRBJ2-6,CSARQGSGANVLTF,TGCAGCGCGAGACAGGGATCTGGGGCCAACGTCCTGACTTTC
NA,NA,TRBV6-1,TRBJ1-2,CASSEGVLGTPGQWSYGYTF,TGTGCCAGCAGTGAAGGAGTTTTAGGGACTCCAGGGCAGTGGAGCTATGGCTACACCTTC
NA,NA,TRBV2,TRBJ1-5,CASSYQALLGQPQHF,TGTGCCAGCAGCTACCAGGCCCTTTTGGGTCAGCCCCAGCATTTT
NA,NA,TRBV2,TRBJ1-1,CASRDSGTKAFF,TGTGCCAGCAGAGACTCCGGGACAAAAGCTTTCTTT
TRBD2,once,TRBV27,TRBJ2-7,CASSRSSGGSSYEQYF,TGTGCCAGCAGTCGATCTAGCGGGGGAAGCTCCTACGAGCAGTACTTC
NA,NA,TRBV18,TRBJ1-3,CASSPQSGNTIYF,TGTGCCAGCTCACCGCAGTCTGGAAACACCATATATTTT
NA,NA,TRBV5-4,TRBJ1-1,CASSLVEGRAFF,TGTGCCAGCAGCTTGGTAGAAGGGAGAGCTTTCTTT
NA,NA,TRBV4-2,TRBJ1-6,CASSQESLKSPLHF,TGTGCCAGCAGCCAAGAGTCTTTAAAATCACCCCTCCACTTT
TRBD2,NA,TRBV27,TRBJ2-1,CASSLPGTSGGREQFF,TGTGCCAGCAGTTTACCTGGGACTAGCGGGGGTCGCGAGCAGTTCTTC
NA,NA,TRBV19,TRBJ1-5,CASSIAVIDQPQHF,TGTGCCAGTAGTATTGCTGTTATAGATCAGCCCCAGCATTTT
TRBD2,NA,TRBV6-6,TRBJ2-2,CASSSLAGRNTGELFF,TGTGCCAGCAGTTCCCTAGCGGGCAGGAACACCGGGGAGCTGTTTTTT
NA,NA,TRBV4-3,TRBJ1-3,CASSQDHSLSGNTIYF,TGCGCCAGCAGCCAAGATCATAGCCTCTCTGGAAACACCATATATTTT
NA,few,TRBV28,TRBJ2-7,CASSLGQTINF,TGTGCCAGCAGTTTAGGACAGACGATAAACTTC
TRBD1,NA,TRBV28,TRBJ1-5,CASSLAGGKYSNQPQHF,TGTGCCAGCAGCCTCGCAGGGGGCAAGTATAGCAATCAGCCCCAGCATTTT
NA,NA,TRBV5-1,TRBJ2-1,CASSLGETSEQFF,TGCGCCAGCAGCTTGGGAGAGACTAGTGAGCAGTTCTTC
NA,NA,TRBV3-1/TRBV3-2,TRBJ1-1,CASSQWGVEAFF,TGTGCCAGCAGTCAATGGGGGGTGGAGGCTTTCTTT
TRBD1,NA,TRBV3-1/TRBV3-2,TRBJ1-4,CASSLGQGNEKLFF,TGTGCCAGCAGCCTCGGACAGGGGAATGAAAAACTGTTTTTT
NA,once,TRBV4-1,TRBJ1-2,CASSQDMDSSLNYGYTF,TGCGCCAGCAGCCAAGATATGGACAGCTCCCTAAACTATGGCTACACCTTC
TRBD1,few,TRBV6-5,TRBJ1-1,CASRGGWRTEAFF,TGTGCCAGCAGAGGGGGCTGGAGGACTGAAGCTTTCTTT
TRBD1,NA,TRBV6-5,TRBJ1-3,CASRTGTGGNTIYF,TGTGCCAGCAGGACCGGGACAGGAGGAAACACCATATATTTT
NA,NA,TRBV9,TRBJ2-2,CASSMGDSYTGELFF,TGTGCCAGCAGCATGGGAGATAGCTACACCGGGGAGCTGTTTTTT
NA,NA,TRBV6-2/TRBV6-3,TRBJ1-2,CASSPQLGARTNYGYTF,TGTGCCAGCAGTCCCCAGCTTGGGGCTCGGACTAACTATGGCTACACCTTC
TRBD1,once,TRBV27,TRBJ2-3,CASSFVWPGQRTDTQYF,TGTGCCAGCAGTTTCGTTTGGCCGGGACAGCGCACAGATACGCAGTATTTT
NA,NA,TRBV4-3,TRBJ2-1,CASSQELTSRGEQFF,TGCGCCAGCAGCCAAGAACTGACTAGTCGGGGTGAGCAGTTCTTC
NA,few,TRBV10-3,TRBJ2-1,CACRPGGDEQFF,TGTGCCTGCCGACCTGGGGGCGATGAGCAGTTCTTC
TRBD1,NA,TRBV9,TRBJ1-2,CASSVAGQRPYGYTF,TGTGCCAGCAGCGTAGCGGGACAGCGTCCCTATGGCTACACCTTC
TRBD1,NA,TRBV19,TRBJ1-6,CASSISGGNSPLHF,TGTGCCAGTAGTATATCAGGGGGCAATTCACCCCTCCACTTT
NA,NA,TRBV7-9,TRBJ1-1,CASSQRRRNTEAFF,TGTGCCAGCAGCCAACGGAGGCGGAACACTGAAGCTTTCTTT
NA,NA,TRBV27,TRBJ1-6,CASSLDRVNSPLHF,TGTGCCAGCAGTTTAGACAGAGTAAATTCACCCCTCCACTTT
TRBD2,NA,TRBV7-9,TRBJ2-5,CASSPGLGNQETQYF,TGTGCCAGCAGCCCCGGACTAGGGAACCAAGAGACCCAGTACTTC
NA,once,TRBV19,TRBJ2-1,CASTREWSSYNEQFF,TGTGCCAGTACCCGAGAGTGGAGCTCCTACAATGAGCAGTTCTTC
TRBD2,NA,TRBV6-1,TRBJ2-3,CASREDRDYTDTQYF,TGTGCCAGCAGGGAAGACCGGGACTACACAGATACGCAGTATTTT
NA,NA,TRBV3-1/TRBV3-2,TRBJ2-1,CASSRYNEQFF,TGTGCCAGCAGCCGCTATAATGAGCAGTTCTTC
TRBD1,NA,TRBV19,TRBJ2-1,CASELGTGSGQFF,TGTGCCAGCGAACTCGGGACAGGTTCAGGGCAGTTCTTC
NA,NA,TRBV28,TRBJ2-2,CASSLTQVGELFF,TGTGCCAGCAGTTTAACTCAGGTCGGCGAGCTGTTTTTT
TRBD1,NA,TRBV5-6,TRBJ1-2,CASSLAGQGIGGYTF,TGTGCCAGCAGCCTGGCGGGACAGGGGATAGGTGGCTACACCTTC
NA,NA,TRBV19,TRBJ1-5,CASSIGGDGNQPQHF,TGTGCCAGTAGTATCGGAGGGGATGGTAATCAGCCCCAGCATTTT
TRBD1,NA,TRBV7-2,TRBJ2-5,CASSSAGGLGETQYF,TGTGCCAGCAGCTCCGCAGGGGGCTTGGGGGAGACCCAGTACTTC
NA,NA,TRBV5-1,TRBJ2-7,CASSYYGWSSEGEQYF,TGCGCCAGCAGCTATTACGGTTGGTCCTCGGAGGGGGAGCAGTACTTC
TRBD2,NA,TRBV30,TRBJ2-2,CAWRRGSAGETLNTGELFF,TGTGCCTGGAGGAGAGGTTCAGCGGGGGAGACTTTAAACACCGGGGAGCTGTTTTTT